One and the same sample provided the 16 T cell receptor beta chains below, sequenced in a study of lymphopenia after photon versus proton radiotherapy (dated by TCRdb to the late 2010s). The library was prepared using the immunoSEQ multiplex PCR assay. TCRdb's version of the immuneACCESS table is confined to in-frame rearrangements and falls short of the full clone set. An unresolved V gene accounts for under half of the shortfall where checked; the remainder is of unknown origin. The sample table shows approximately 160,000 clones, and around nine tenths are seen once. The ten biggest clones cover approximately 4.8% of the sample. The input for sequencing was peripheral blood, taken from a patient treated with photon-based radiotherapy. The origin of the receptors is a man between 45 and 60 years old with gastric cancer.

The CDR3 coding sequence is TGCAGTGCTAACCCAGCTGGCTACACCTTC. Residues: CSANPAGYTF. The J gene is TRBJ1-2, the V gene TRBV20-1, with D hard to call. The CDR3 sequence is 10 residues long. The V end lost 4 bases, the J end lost 7 bases, and 7 bases lay between the germline ends. The germline gives CDR1 DFQATT, CDR2 SNEGSKA (reference sequence).

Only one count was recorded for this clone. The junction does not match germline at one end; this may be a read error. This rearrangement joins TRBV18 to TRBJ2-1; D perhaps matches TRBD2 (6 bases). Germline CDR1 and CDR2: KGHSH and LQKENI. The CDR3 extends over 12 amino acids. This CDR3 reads CASSPLQRASIF. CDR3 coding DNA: TGTGCCAGCTCACCACTCCAGCGGGCTTCGATCTTC.

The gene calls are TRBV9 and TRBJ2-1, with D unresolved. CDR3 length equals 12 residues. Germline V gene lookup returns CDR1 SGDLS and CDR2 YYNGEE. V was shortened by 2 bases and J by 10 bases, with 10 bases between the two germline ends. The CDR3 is CASSVNLGEQFF. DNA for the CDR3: TGTGCCAGCAGCGTGAACTTAGGGGAGCAGTTCTTC.

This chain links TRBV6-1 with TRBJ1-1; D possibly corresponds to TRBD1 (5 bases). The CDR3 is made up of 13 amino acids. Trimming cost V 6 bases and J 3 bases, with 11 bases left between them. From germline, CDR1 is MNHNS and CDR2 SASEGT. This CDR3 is CASRAGPYTEAFF. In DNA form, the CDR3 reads TGTGCCAGCAGGGCAGGGCCGTACACTGAAGCTTTCTTT.

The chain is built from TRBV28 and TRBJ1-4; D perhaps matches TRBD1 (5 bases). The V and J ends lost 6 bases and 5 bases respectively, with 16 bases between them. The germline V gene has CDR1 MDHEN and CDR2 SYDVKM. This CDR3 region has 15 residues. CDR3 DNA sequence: TGTGCCAGCAGCCCCGTGGGGGGTGGAAATGAAAAACTGTTTTTT. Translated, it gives CASSPVGGGNEKLFF. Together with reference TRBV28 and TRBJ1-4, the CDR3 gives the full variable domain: DVKVTQSSRYLVKRTGEKVFLECVQDMDHENMFWYRQDPGLGLRLIYFSYDVKMKEKGDIPEGYSVSREKKERFSLILESASTNQTSMYLCASSPVGGGNEKLFFGSGTQLSVL.

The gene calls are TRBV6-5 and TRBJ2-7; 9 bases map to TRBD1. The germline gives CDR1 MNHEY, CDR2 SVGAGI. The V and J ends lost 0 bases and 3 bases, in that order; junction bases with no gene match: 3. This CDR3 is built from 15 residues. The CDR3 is CASSYSRQGVYEQYF. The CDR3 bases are TGTGCCAGCAGTTACTCGCGACAGGGGGTCTACGAGCAGTACTTC.

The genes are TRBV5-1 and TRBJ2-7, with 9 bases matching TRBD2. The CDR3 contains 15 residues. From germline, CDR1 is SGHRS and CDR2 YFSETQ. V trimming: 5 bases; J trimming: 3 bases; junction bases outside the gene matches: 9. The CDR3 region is CASRVRGGLGYEQYF. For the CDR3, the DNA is TGCGCCAGCAGGGTGCGGGGGGGGCTCGGCTACGAGCAGTACTTC.

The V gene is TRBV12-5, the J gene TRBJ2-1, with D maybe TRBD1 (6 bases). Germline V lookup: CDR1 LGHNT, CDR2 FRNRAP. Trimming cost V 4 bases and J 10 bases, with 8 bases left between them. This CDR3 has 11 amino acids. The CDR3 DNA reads TGTGCTAGTGGTTCCGACAGGGAGCAGTTCTTC. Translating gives CASGSDREQFF.

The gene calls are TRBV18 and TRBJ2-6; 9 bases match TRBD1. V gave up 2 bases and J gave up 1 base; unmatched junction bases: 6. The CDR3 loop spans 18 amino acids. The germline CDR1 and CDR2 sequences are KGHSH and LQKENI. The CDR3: CASSPGRTGVSGANVLTF. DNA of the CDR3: TGTGCCAGCTCACCAGGTCGGACAGGGGTATCTGGGGCCAACGTCCTGACTTTC.

The DNA for the CDR3 is TGTGCCAGCAGCGTAGGGATGGGACAGGGGAACTACGAGCAGTACTTC. It translates to CASSVGMGQGNYEQYF. The chain employs TRBV9 and TRBJ2-7; 10 bases agree with TRBD1. V lost 0 bases and J lost 3; bases outside the gene matches: 6. The CDR3 is 16 amino acids. Germline-derived CDR1 and CDR2 are SGDLS and YYNGEE.

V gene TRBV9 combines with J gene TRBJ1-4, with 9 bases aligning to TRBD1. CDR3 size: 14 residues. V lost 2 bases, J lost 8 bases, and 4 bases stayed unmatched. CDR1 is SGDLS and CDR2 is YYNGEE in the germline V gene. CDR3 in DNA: TGTGCCAGCAGCGTTGAGGGACAGGGAGAAAAACTGTTTTTT. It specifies CASSVEGQGEKLFF.

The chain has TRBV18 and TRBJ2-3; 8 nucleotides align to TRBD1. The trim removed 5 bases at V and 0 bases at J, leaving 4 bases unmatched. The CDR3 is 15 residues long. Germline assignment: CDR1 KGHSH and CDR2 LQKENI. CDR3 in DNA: TGTGCCAGCTCATGGGACAGGCGTAGCACAGATACGCAGTATTTT. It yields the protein CASSWDRRSTDTQYF.

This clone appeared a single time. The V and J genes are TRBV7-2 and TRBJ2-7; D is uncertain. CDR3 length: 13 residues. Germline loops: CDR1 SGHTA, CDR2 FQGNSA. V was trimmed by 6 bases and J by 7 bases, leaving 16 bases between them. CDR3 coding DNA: TGTGCCAGCAGTTCTAGGGTGTTGGGTGAGCAGTACTTC. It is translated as CASSSRVLGEQYF.

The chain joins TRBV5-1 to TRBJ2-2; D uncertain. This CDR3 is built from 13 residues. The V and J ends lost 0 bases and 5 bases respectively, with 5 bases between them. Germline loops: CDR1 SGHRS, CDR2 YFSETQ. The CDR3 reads CASSLVLTGELFF. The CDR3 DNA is TGCGCCAGCAGCTTGGTTTTAACCGGGGAGCTGTTTTTT.

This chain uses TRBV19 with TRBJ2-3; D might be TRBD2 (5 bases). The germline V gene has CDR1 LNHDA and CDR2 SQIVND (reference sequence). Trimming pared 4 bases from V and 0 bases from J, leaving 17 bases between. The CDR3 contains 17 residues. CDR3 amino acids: CASSTILTPGSTDTQYF. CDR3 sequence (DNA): TGTGCCAGTAGTACCATTCTGACTCCGGGAAGCACAGATACGCAGTATTTT.

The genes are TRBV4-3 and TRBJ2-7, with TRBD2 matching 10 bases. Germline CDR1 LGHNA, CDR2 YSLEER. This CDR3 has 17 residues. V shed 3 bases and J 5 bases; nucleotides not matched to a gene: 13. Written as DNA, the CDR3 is TGCGCCAGCAGCCAGAACTCTGGACTAGCGGTTGTAGACGAGCAGTACTTC. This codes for CASSQNSGLAVVDEQYF.